Reported below is one T cell receptor (beta chain). This sample is part of a study of T cells after somatic rescue of genetic block. Using immunoSEQ multiplex PCR, the repertoire was profiled, and TCRdb retains in-frame clones only, with some absent. This sample has around 100,000 clones; 90% to 95% occur once, and the top ten carry 1.4%. This CDR3 region has 17 residues. The ends lost 2 bases at V and 2 bases at J; junction bases unmatched: 11. Germline V gene data show CDR1 as KGHSH and CDR2 as LQKENI. The sample consisted of peripheral blood mononuclear cells (PBMCs). This TCR came from a young woman. The chain couples TRBV18 to TRBJ1-1, with 7 bases fitting TRBD1. As DNA, the CDR3 is TGTGCCAGCTCACCATTTGTCGGGACAGAGAAAAACACTGAAGCTTTCTTT. It codes for CASSPFVGTEKNTEAFF.